The source of this TCR beta chain is a study of cytomegalovirus exposure and HLA in healthy donors. Study-level results: The authors later found most CMV-associated TCR beta chains appeared HLA-restricted.

With V trimmed by 1 base and J by 5 bases, 4 bases remained unmatched. Germline V gene data show CDR1 as MDHEN and CDR2 as SYDVKM. The CDR3 is 15 residues long. In the case of this clone: Its matching antigen is unknown.

A multiplex PCR was run with 60 Vbeta primers and 13 Jbeta primers. Clones were sequenced by immunoSEQ multiplex PCR, and TCRdb holds only the in-frame ones, with some missing. The sample carries about 150,000 clones, nearly 80% recorded once. The sample consisted of PBMCs. This chain uses TRBV28 with TRBJ2-7, with 11 nucleotides matching TRBD1. The TCR sequence derives from a man aged 25-45 years in good health and CMV-seropositive. In nucleotides, the CDR3 is TGTGCCAGCAGTTTATCCCGGACAGGGGGCCACGAGCAGTACTTC. Its translation is CASSLSRTGGHEQYF.